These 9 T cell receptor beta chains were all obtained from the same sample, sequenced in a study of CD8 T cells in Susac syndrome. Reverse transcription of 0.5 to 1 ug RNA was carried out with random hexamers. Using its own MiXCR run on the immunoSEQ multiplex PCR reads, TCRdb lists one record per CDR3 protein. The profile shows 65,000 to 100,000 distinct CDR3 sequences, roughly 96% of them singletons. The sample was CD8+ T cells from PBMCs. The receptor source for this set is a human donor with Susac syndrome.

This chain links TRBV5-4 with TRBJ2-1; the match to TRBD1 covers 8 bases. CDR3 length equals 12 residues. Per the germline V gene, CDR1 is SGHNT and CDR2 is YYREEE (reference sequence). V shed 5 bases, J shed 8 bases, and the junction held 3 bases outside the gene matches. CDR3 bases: TGTGCCAGCAGGTCACAGGGGGATGAGCAGTTCTTC. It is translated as CASRSQGDEQFF.

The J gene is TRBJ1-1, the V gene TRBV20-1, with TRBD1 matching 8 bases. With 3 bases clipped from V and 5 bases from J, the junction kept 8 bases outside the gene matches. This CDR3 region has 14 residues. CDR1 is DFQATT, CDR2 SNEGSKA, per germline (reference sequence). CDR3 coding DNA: TGCAGTGCTAGGGGGGAGACAGGGGAAACTGAAGCTTTCTTT. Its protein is CSARGETGETEAFF.

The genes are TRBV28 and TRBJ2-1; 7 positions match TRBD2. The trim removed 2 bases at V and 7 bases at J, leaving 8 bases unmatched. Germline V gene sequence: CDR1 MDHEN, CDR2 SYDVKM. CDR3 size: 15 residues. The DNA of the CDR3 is TGTGCCAGCAGTTTACCCCGACTAGCCGGGAATGAGCAGTTCTTC. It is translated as CASSLPRLAGNEQFF.

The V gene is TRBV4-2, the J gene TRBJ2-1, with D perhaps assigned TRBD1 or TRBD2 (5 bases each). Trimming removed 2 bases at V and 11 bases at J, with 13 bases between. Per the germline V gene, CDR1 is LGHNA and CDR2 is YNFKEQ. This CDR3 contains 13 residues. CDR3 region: CASSQHPRGQQFF. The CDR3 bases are TGTGCCAGCAGCCAACACCCACGGGGACAGCAGTTCTTC.

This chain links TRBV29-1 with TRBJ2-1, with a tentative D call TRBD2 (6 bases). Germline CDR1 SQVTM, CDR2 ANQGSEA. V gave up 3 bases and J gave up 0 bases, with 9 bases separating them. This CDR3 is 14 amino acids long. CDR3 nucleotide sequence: TGCAGCGTTGAGCGGGAAAGCTCCTACAATGAGCAGTTCTTC. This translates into CSVERESSYNEQFF.

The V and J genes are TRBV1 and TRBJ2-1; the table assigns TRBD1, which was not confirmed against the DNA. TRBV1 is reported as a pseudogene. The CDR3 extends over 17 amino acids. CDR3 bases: TGCACCAGCAGCCATGGGGACCACGGTTTATATTACAATGAGCAGTTCTTC. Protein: CTSSHGDHGLYYNEQFF.

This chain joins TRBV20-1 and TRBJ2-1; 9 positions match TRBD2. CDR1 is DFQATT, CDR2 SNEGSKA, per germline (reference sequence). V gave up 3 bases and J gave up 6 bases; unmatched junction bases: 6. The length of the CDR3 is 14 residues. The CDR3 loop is CSASGGLATNEQFF. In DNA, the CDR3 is TGCAGTGCTAGCGGGGGACTAGCCACCAATGAGCAGTTCTTC.

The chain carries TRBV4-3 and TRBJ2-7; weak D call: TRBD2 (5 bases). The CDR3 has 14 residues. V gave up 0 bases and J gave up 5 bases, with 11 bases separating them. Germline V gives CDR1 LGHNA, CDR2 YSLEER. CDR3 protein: CASSQDLRENEQYF. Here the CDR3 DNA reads TGCGCCAGCAGCCAAGATCTTCGGGAAAACGAGCAGTACTTC.

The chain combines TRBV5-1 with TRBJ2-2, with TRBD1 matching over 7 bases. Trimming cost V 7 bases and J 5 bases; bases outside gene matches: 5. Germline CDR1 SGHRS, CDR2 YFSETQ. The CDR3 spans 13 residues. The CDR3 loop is CASEGAGTGELFF. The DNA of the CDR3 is TGCGCCAGCGAGGGGGCAGGAACCGGGGAGCTGTTTTTT.